Below, 27 T cell receptor beta chains from the same sample are listed, as sequenced in a study of radiation and T cells in renal cell carcinoma. As for time point: blood 2 weeks post-SBRT. Treatment of the sample: 15 Gy SBRT to primary tumor, nephrectomy 4 weeks later. Sequencing was performed with immunoSEQ multiplex PCR; in TCRdb, only in-frame clones are kept and a portion is missing. The profile covers tens of thousands of clones, with approximately 80% appearing a single time and about 30% taken by the ten largest. The sample consisted of blood, taken from a patient whose treatment included radiotherapy and nephrectomy. These receptors all come from a woman aged 70-85 years with renal cell carcinoma.

This clone has just a few counts. V and J are TRBV6-6 and TRBJ1-3; D gene uncertain. The CDR3 spans 15 residues. Germline assignment: CDR1 MNHNY and CDR2 SVGAGI (reference sequence). V was shortened by 2 bases and J by 0 bases, with 8 bases between the two germline ends. CDR3 nucleotides: TGTGCCAGCAGTTACGAGCGGATCTCTGGAAACACCATATATTTT. It is translated as CASSYERISGNTIYF.

The sample holds one count of this clone. The gene calls are TRBV7-2 and TRBJ2-4; 8 positions match TRBD1. CDR1 is SGHTA and CDR2 is FQGNSA in the germline V gene. This CDR3 spans 15 amino acids. V shed 5 bases and J 2 bases; nucleotides not matched to a gene: 5. The CDR3 DNA sequence: TGTGCCAGCAGCCCTCAGGGGGCGCCCAAAAACATTCAGTACTTC. It codes for CASSPQGAPKNIQYF.

The rearrangement joins TRBV6-6 to TRBJ2-7; TRBD1 agrees at 7 bases. The CDR3 spans 15 residues. Germline-derived CDR1 and CDR2 are MNHNY and SVGAGI (reference sequence). Trimming removed 0 bases from V and 2 bases from J; junction bases left unmatched: 4. CDR3: CASSYSGTATYEQYF. The CDR3 nucleotides read TGTGCCAGCAGTTACTCCGGGACAGCTACCTACGAGCAGTACTTC.

The rearrangement uses TRBV19 and TRBJ2-2; TRBD2 might be the D (7 bases). Germline CDR1 reads LNHDA; CDR2 reads SQIVND (reference sequence). V lost 9 bases, J lost 7 bases, and 18 bases lay in between. There are 14 residues in the CDR3. The CDR3 DNA reads as TGTGCCAGCCGAGATGGGGGGGCCAGCGGGGAGCTGTTTTTT. It yields the protein CASRDGGASGELFF.

The gene calls are TRBV5-4 and TRBJ2-2, with 7 bases identical to TRBD2. The CDR3 consists of 16 residues. CDR1 and CDR2 (germline): SGHNT, YYREEE (reference sequence). The V segment lost 0 bases and the J segment 6 bases; nucleotides outside the gene matches: 8. The CDR3: CASSLVASGEAGELFF. DNA for the CDR3: TGTGCCAGCAGCTTGGTAGCTAGCGGCGAGGCCGGGGAGCTGTTTTTT.

V gene TRBV5-1 combines with J gene TRBJ2-5; 10 bases align to TRBD1. This CDR3 is 15 amino acids long. Looked up from germline, CDR1 is SGHRS and CDR2 is YFSETQ. V was pared by 3 bases and J by 0 bases, with 2 bases of the junction left unmatched. This chain's CDR3 is CASSSGQGNQETQYF. In DNA, the CDR3 is TGCGCCAGCAGCTCGGGACAGGGGAACCAAGAGACCCAGTACTTC.

The chain couples TRBV19 to TRBJ2-7, with 15 bases matching TRBD2. J was trimmed by 4 bases and V by 5 bases; bases with no gene match: 6. CDR3 length: 16 residues. From germline, CDR1 is LNHDA and CDR2 SQIVND (reference sequence). CDR3 bases: TGTGCCAGTAGTGGACTAGCGGGAGGGCCCCCTTACGAGCAGTACTTC. Its protein is CASSGLAGGPPYEQYF.

The chain has TRBV4-1 and TRBJ1-4; D call uncertain. Germline V lookup: CDR1 MGHRA, CDR2 YSYEKL. The CDR3 is made up of 14 amino acids. V was pared by 5 bases and J by 7 bases, with 14 bases between. CDR3 bases: TGCGCCAGCAGCGTACAGAAGGGTATTGAAAAACTGTTTTTT. Its protein product is CASSVQKGIEKLFF.

This clone appeared once. This chain uses TRBV19 with TRBJ1-1, with D unclear. Germline CDR1 LNHDA, CDR2 SQIVND (reference sequence). The germline V and J ends were trimmed by 1 base and 0 bases, with 9 bases remaining between them. The CDR3 has 15 amino acids. CDR3 coding DNA: TGTGCCAGTAGTATAGGCGGGAGAATGAACACTGAAGCTTTCTTT. It encodes CASSIGGRMNTEAFF. The full variable domain, with the rest looked up from reference TRBV19 and TRBJ1-1, is DGGITQSPKYLFRKEGQNVTLSCEQNLNHDAMYWYRQDPGQGLRLIYYSQIVNDFQKGDIAEGYSVSREKKESFPLTVTSAQKNPTAFYLCASSIGGRMNTEAFFGQGTRLTVV.

The V gene is TRBV14, the J gene TRBJ2-7; 7 positions match TRBD1. J gave up 2 bases and V 4 bases, and 5 bases lay outside the gene matches. Germline values: CDR1 SGHDN, CDR2 FVKESK. CDR3 length equals 14 residues. CDR3 residues: CASSLMTGPYEQYF. The DNA of the CDR3 is TGTGCCAGCAGCCTTATGACAGGGCCCTACGAGCAGTACTTC.

The rearrangement links TRBV5-6 to TRBJ2-2; TRBD1 matches 7 bases. Losses at the gene ends were 2 bases for V and 7 bases for J; bases not matched to a gene: 8. Looked up from germline, CDR1 is SGHDT and CDR2 is YYEEEE. This CDR3 contains 15 residues. The DNA of the CDR3 is TGTGCCAGCAGCTTTGACTTACAGGGGATCGGGGAGCTGTTTTTT. As protein: CASSFDLQGIGELFF.

V is TRBV2 and J is TRBJ2-2; the match to TRBD2 covers 13 bases. V trimming: 6 bases; J trimming: 6 bases; junction bases outside the gene matches: 4. The CDR3 is made up of 15 amino acids. The germline CDR1 and CDR2 sequences are SNHLY and FYNNEI. CDR3 sequence reads: CASRLAGGPAGELFF. The CDR3 bases are TGTGCCAGCAGACTAGCGGGAGGGCCCGCCGGGGAGCTGTTTTTT.

The chain combines TRBV7-9 with TRBJ2-2, with D uncertain. V dropped 4 bases and J dropped 1 base, with 7 bases sitting between them. The V gene's germline CDR1 is SEHNR and CDR2 FQNEAQ (reference sequence). There are 14 residues in the CDR3. The CDR3 sequence is CASSSGKNTGELFF. Here the CDR3 DNA reads TGTGCCAGCAGCTCCGGAAAGAACACCGGGGAGCTGTTTTTT.

There are a few counts of this clone. The rearrangement links TRBV7-7 to TRBJ2-5; possibly TRBD2 for D (6 bases). The CDR3 length is 16 residues. The germline CDR1 and CDR2 sequences are SSHAT and FNYEAQ (reference sequence). V was pared by 2 bases and J by 4 bases, with 17 bases between. The CDR3 sequence: CASSLNGPSEGETQYF. CDR3 in DNA: TGTGCCAGCAGCTTAAATGGTCCTAGCGAGGGAGAGACCCAGTACTTC.

V usage is TRBV6-6 and J usage is TRBJ2-3; 10 bases line up with TRBD2. Germline-derived CDR1 and CDR2 are MNHNY and SVGAGI (reference sequence). This CDR3 has 13 amino acids. V dropped 6 bases and J dropped 3; count of bases not matched to a gene: 0. CDR3 protein: CASRGLATDTQYF. The DNA for the CDR3 is TGTGCCAGCAGGGGACTAGCGACAGATACGCAGTATTTT.

The count of this clone is one. This sequence joins TRBV4-3 and TRBJ1-1; D call uncertain. V lost 1 base to trimming and J lost 0 bases, with 3 bases between them. The CDR3 is 13 residues long. Germline assignment: CDR1 LGHNA and CDR2 YSLEER. The CDR3 region is CASSQVMNTEAFF. DNA for the CDR3: TGCGCCAGCAGCCAAGTCATGAACACTGAAGCTTTCTTT.

The rearrangement uses TRBV10-2 and TRBJ2-5, with 13 bases aligning to TRBD2. Germline V gene lookup returns CDR1 WSHSY and CDR2 SAAADI. Losses at the gene ends were 1 base for V and 2 bases for J; bases not matched to a gene: 10. This CDR3 region has 19 residues. Here the CDR3 reads CASSEFPPGLAGKQETQYF. CDR3 in DNA: TGCGCCAGCAGTGAGTTTCCCCCGGGACTAGCGGGAAAACAAGAGACCCAGTACTTC.

This clone was seen a few times. The chain couples TRBV7-2 to TRBJ2-1; D is unclear. CDR3 size: 15 residues. Trimming left V 1 base short and J 1 base short, with 8 bases between. The germline gives CDR1 SGHTA, CDR2 FQGNSA. The DNA for the CDR3 is TGTGCCAGCAGCTTAGGGCCTGGATCCTACAATGAGCAGTTCTTC. It encodes CASSLGPGSYNEQFF.

This chain joins TRBV19 and TRBJ1-5; no definite D call. Between the trimmed V and J ends, which lost 5 bases and 0 bases, there was a span of 2 bases. The CDR3 length is 12 residues. The germline gives CDR1 LNHDA, CDR2 SQIVND (reference sequence). CDR3 sequence: CASSHSNQPQHF. The CDR3 DNA is TGTGCCAGTAGTCATAGCAATCAGCCCCAGCATTTT.

The chain has TRBV13 and TRBJ2-7, with D perhaps assigned TRBD1 or TRBD2 (5 bases each). Trimming removed 3 bases from V and 0 bases from J, with 9 bases in between. This CDR3 is 14 amino acids long. Germline loops: CDR1 PRHDT, CDR2 FYEKMQ (reference sequence). The CDR3 nucleotides read TGTGCCAGCAGCTTGGGACGGAGCTCCTACGAGCAGTACTTC. It translates to CASSLGRSSYEQYF.

This clone appeared once. V usage is TRBV4-1 and J usage is TRBJ2-7; D gene unclear. Trimming took 2 bases from V and 3 from J, leaving 8 bases between them. CDR3 length: 13 amino acids. Germline lookup yields CDR1 MGHRA and CDR2 YSYEKL. The CDR3 DNA is TGCGCCAGCAGCCAATCCTGGGGCTACGAGCAGTACTTC. Translated, it gives CASSQSWGYEQYF.

This rearrangement joins TRBV27 to TRBJ2-7; D is unclear. This CDR3 is 14 amino acids long. The germline gives CDR1 MNHEY, CDR2 SMNVEV (reference sequence). Trimming removed 0 bases at V and 1 base at J, with 7 bases between. In nucleotides, the CDR3 is TGTGCCAGCAGTTTATCGGACGGATCCTACGAGCAGTACTTC. This gives the protein CASSLSDGSYEQYF.

The CDR3 reads CAWSLGDSEAFF. DNA for the CDR3: TGTGCCTGGAGTCTGGGGGACTCTGAAGCTTTCTTT. The rearrangement uses TRBV30 and TRBJ1-1; tentative D call: TRBD1 (5 bases). From germline, CDR1 is GTSNPN and CDR2 SVGIG (reference sequence). The CDR3 has 12 residues. V gave up 2 bases and J gave up 6 bases, with 10 bases separating them. Looking up the rest from reference TRBV30 and TRBJ1-1 gives the full variable domain: SQTIHQWPATLVQPVGSPLSLECTVEGTSNPNLYWYRQAAGRGLQLLFYSVGIGQISSEVPQNLSASRPQDRQFILSSKKLLLSDSGFYLCAWSLGDSEAFFGQGTRLTVV.

V gene TRBV19 combines with J gene TRBJ2-1; no clear D gene. The CDR3 runs to 13 residues. Germline loops: CDR1 LNHDA, CDR2 SQIVND (reference sequence). The ends were cut back, 8 bases at V and 0 bases at J, with 8 bases in the middle. Here the CDR3 reads CASSVDSYNEQFF. The CDR3 DNA reads as TGTGCCAGTTCGGTGGACTCCTACAATGAGCAGTTCTTC. The full variable domain, rest sourced from reference TRBV19 and TRBJ2-1, is DGGITQSPKYLFRKEGQNVTLSCEQNLNHDAMYWYRQDPGQGLRLIYYSQIVNDFQKGDIAEGYSVSREKKESFPLTVTSAQKNPTAFYLCASSVDSYNEQFFGPGTRLTVL.

The V gene is TRBV7-2, the J gene TRBJ2-5; D may be TRBD2 (6 bases). Trimming took 1 base from V and 5 from J, leaving 14 bases between them. This CDR3 comprises 15 residues. Germline V gene lookup returns CDR1 SGHTA and CDR2 FQGNSA. The CDR3 bases are TGTGCCAGCAGCTTAGTCCGACTAGTCGGGGAGACCCAGTACTTC. It is translated as CASSLVRLVGETQYF.

The chain employs TRBV15 and TRBJ2-7; maybe TRBD2 (7 bases). Germline assignment: CDR1 LNHNV and CDR2 YYDKDF (reference sequence). This CDR3 contains 17 residues. Trimming took 3 bases from V and 3 from J, leaving 21 bases between them. CDR3 bases: TGTGCCACCAGCAGTTCTAACAGCGGGAAGGGGGTCTACGAGCAGTACTTC. This gives the protein CATSSSNSGKGVYEQYF. Full variable domain (outside the CDR3, taken from reference TRBV15 and TRBJ2-7): DAMVIQNPRYQVTQFGKPVTLSCSQTLNHNVMYWYQQKSSQAPKLLFHYYDKDFNNEADTPDNFQSRRPNTSFCFLDIRSPGLGDTAMYLCATSSSNSGKGVYEQYFGPGTRLTVT.

The chain combines TRBV5-1 with TRBJ2-2, with D hard to call. V dropped 5 bases and J dropped 3 bases, with 11 bases sitting between them. The germline gives CDR1 SGHRS, CDR2 YFSETQ. This CDR3 spans 14 amino acids. CDR3 DNA: TGCGCCAGCAGGGGCTATACGGACACCGGGGAGCTGTTTTTT. It translates to CASRGYTDTGELFF. Looking up the rest from reference TRBV5-1 and TRBJ2-2 gives the full variable domain: KAGVTQTPRYLIKTRGQQVTLSCSPISGHRSVSWYQQTPGQGLQFLFEYFSETQRNKGNFPGRFSGRQFSNSRSEMNVSTLELGDSALYLCASRGYTDTGELFFGEGSRLTVL.